Detailed here is one TCR beta chain. The CDR3 is made up of 15 amino acids. V was shortened by 2 bases and J by 0 bases, with 11 bases between the two germline ends. Per the germline V gene, CDR1 is GTSNPN and CDR2 is SVGIG (reference sequence). The data were taken from a study of blood T cell repertoires in COVID-19. Assay: immunoSEQ multiplex PCR; the TCRdb copy retains only in-frame clones and omits some. The table lists about 170,000 clones, 80% to 85% of them singletons. This chain links TRBV30 with TRBJ1-5, with TRBD1 as a possible D gene (5 bases). This TCR came from a man between 65 and 79 years old with active or convalescent COVID-19. Sequencing was carried out using peripheral blood. The CDR3 loop reads CAWSIDSYSNQPQHF. The CDR3 DNA sequence: TGTGCCTGGAGTATCGACAGTTATAGCAATCAGCCCCAGCATTTT. Drawing the rest from reference TRBV30 and TRBJ1-5, the complete variable domain is SQTIHQWPATLVQPVGSPLSLECTVEGTSNPNLYWYRQAAGRGLQLLFYSVGIGQISSEVPQNLSASRPQDRQFILSSKKLLLSDSGFYLCAWSIDSYSNQPQHFGDGTRLSIL.